The clone carrying this T cell receptor beta chain was seen a handful of times. Its antigen is not known. Germline assignment: CDR1 MGHRA and CDR2 YSYEKL. The CDR3 length is 15 residues. V was cut by 4 bases and J by 0 bases, with 10 bases left in between. The TCRbeta library incorporated unique molecular identifiers. TCRdb itself ran the PCR reads through MiXCR, one entry per CDR3 protein. The repertoire consists of hundreds of thousands of distinct CDR3 sequences, with about 15% occurring once and the leading ten covering roughly 5%. The sample originates from a study of T-cell reconstitution after alpha-beta-depleted transplantation in children. General study findings and limits: Certain patients had high TCRbeta diversity at day 60, and it came from recipient T cells and thymic progenitors that survived. It was reported that alpha-beta T cells came from several hundred expanded graft clones (about two months after transplant).

This chain links TRBV4-1 with TRBJ1-3; D possibly corresponds to TRBD1 (5 bases). The source material was PBMCs, mostly from graft donor cells, sampled 360 days after TCRalphabeta/CD19-depleted stem cell transplant. This TCR was sampled from a male patient between 5 and 17 years old who had a stem cell transplant for acute lymphoblastic leukemia, so the T cells may come from the graft donor. The CDR3 coding sequence is TGCGCCAGCAGCCCGGGACGGGCCTCTGGAAACACCATATATTTT. Encoded protein: CASSPGRASGNTIYF.